A single sample gave rise to the 32 T cell receptor beta chains below, sequenced in a study of response to subunit inactivated influenza vaccine. TCRdb fed the RT-PCR reads into MiXCR, producing one record per CDR3 protein. Of roughly 160,000 distinct CDR3 sequences listed, about 10% are singletons. Specimen: CD8+ T cells sorted from PBMCs, collected less than 30 months after vaccination. These TCRs come from a man aged 50 to 75 who received an inactivated influenza vaccine.

This clonotype was recorded a few times. The chain combines TRBV19 with TRBJ2-3; D is possibly TRBD1 or TRBD2 (5 bases each). The CDR3 runs to 16 residues. Germline CDR1 LNHDA, CDR2 SQIVND (reference sequence). Trimming pared 3 bases from V and 0 bases from J, leaving 13 bases between. The CDR3 DNA follows: TGTGCCAGTAGTATCGGGGCGGAGAGGAGCACAGATACGCAGTATTTT. It translates to CASSIGAERSTDTQYF.

This rearrangement joins TRBV7-9 to TRBJ2-3; 7 nucleotides match TRBD1. In germline, CDR1 is SEHNR, CDR2 FQNEAQ (reference sequence). The CDR3 spans 14 residues. After removal of 0 bases from V and 3 bases from J, the junction contained 0 bases not matched to a gene. The CDR3 bases are TGTGCCAGCAGCTTAGCGACAGGGACAGATACGCAGTATTTT. Its protein product is CASSLATGTDTQYF.

This clonotype was seen more than once but under ten times. The V gene is TRBV12-3 or TRBV12-4, the J gene TRBJ2-6; tentatively, D is TRBD2 (6 bases). V shed 6 bases and J shed 0 bases, with 18 bases lying between them. This CDR3 contains 18 residues. This CDR3 is CASSALGSVYSGANVLTF. CDR3 sequence (DNA): TGTGCCAGCAGCGCCCTCGGGAGTGTTTACTCTGGGGCCAACGTCCTGACTTTC.

V gene TRBV27 combines with J gene TRBJ2-1, with 9 bases matching TRBD1. The CDR3 consists of 14 residues. V trimming: 3 bases; J trimming: 5 bases; junction bases outside the gene matches: 2. CDR1 is MNHEY, CDR2 SMNVEV, per germline (reference sequence). The CDR3 reads CASSFYRGHNEQFF. The DNA of the CDR3 is TGTGCCAGCAGTTTTTACAGGGGGCACAATGAGCAGTTCTTC.

This clonotype was recorded at least ten times. The gene calls are TRBV7-9 and TRBJ2-7; D perhaps matches TRBD1 (5 bases). The CDR3 spans 15 residues. V dropped 4 bases and J dropped 2 bases, with 15 bases sitting between them. The V gene's germline CDR1 is SEHNR and CDR2 FQNEAQ (reference sequence). CDR3 protein: CASSSRQPATYEQYF. As DNA, the CDR3 is TGTGCCAGCAGCTCTAGACAGCCCGCTACCTACGAGCAGTACTTC.

This clonotype was counted many times. V is TRBV29-1 and J is TRBJ2-3; D is ambiguous. The V gene lost 4 bases and the J gene lost 6 bases, with 8 bases spanning the gap. The CDR3 runs 11 residues. The germline V gene encodes CDR1 SQVTM and CDR2 ANQGSEA. The CDR3 sequence: CSVAAVDTQYF. CDR3 coding DNA: TGCAGCGTTGCGGCGGTCGATACGCAGTATTTT.

This clonotype was observed at least ten times. The rearrangement joins TRBV4-1 to TRBJ1-2; D perhaps matches TRBD1 (5 bases). The CDR3 has 15 residues. CDR1 is MGHRA and CDR2 is YSYEKL in the germline V gene. Trimming pared 4 bases from V and 0 bases from J, leaving 12 bases between. CDR3: CASSLVTEANYGYTF. For the CDR3, the DNA is TGCGCCAGCAGCCTCGTGACAGAAGCTAACTATGGCTACACCTTC.

There are a few counts of this clonotype. J is TRBJ1-2 and V is TRBV19; D unresolved. Per germline, CDR1 LNHDA and CDR2 SQIVND (reference sequence). The CDR3 runs to 12 residues. Trimming stripped 3 bases from V and 8 bases from J, with 10 bases between. The CDR3 bases are TGTGCCAGTAGTATGGCTGGCGAGGGCTACACCTTC. It is translated as CASSMAGEGYTF. Together with reference TRBV19 and TRBJ1-2, the CDR3 gives the full variable domain: DGGITQSPKYLFRKEGQNVTLSCEQNLNHDAMYWYRQDPGQGLRLIYYSQIVNDFQKGDIAEGYSVSREKKESFPLTVTSAQKNPTAFYLCASSMAGEGYTFGSGTRLTVV.

The chain has TRBV28 and TRBJ2-1; D call uncertain. Germline-derived CDR1 and CDR2 are MDHEN and SYDVKM. The CDR3 is 15 residues long. The V and J ends lost 4 bases and 0 bases respectively, with 10 bases between them. In DNA form, the CDR3 reads TGTGCCAGCAGTTCTCTGGCCAGCTCCTACAATGAGCAGTTCTTC. Protein: CASSSLASSYNEQFF.

The CDR3 reads CSVEAEGGTYEQYF. The CDR3 DNA follows: TGCAGCGTTGAAGCTGAGGGAGGGACCTACGAGCAGTACTTC. The chain is built from TRBV29-1 and TRBJ2-7; 7 bases map to TRBD2. Germline assignment: CDR1 SQVTM and CDR2 ANQGSEA. Trimming took 1 base from V and 2 from J; bases not matched to a gene: 5. CDR3 size: 14 residues.

This clonotype was picked up many times. The chain has TRBV20-1 and TRBJ2-3; D is perhaps TRBD1 (5 bases). This CDR3 has 12 residues. Germline-derived CDR1 and CDR2 are DFQATT and SNEGSKA (reference sequence). V lost 4 bases and J lost 10, with 15 bases in between. CDR3 bases: TGCAGTGCTATTCAGGGCTTTGGTGCGCAGTATTTT. This codes for CSAIQGFGAQYF.

Ten or more counts support this clonotype. The rearrangement uses TRBV12-3 or TRBV12-4 and TRBJ2-5, with 8 positions matching TRBD2. CDR3 length: 13 amino acids. Trimming cost V 3 bases and J 4 bases; bases outside gene matches: 1. CDR3: CASSFGGGETQYF. CDR3 coding DNA: TGTGCCAGCAGTTTCGGGGGGGGAGAGACCCAGTACTTC.

This clonotype was counted a few times. The V and J genes are TRBV20-1 and TRBJ2-1; TRBD1 aligns across 10 bases. J was trimmed by 0 bases and V by 5 bases; bases with no gene match: 13. The CDR3 spans 18 residues. CDR1 and CDR2 from the germline V gene are DFQATT and SNEGSKA (reference sequence). The CDR3 DNA sequence: TGCAGTGCTCGACAGGGGGCGATAGCGGAGTTCTCCTACAATGAGCAGTTCTTC. Its translation: CSARQGAIAEFSYNEQFF.

The V call is TRBV2, the J call TRBJ2-1; TRBD2 matches 10 bases. Germline CDR1 and CDR2: SNHLY and FYNNEI. This CDR3 has 19 residues. The ends lost 1 base at V and 5 bases at J; junction bases unmatched: 14. CDR3 protein: CASSEEAEESGGVHNEQFF. The CDR3 DNA reads TGTGCCAGCAGTGAAGAGGCCGAGGAGAGCGGGGGGGTCCACAATGAGCAGTTCTTC. Filled out from reference TRBV2 and TRBJ2-1, the complete variable domain reads EPEVTQTPSHQVTQMGQEVILRCVPISNHLYFYWYRQILGQKVEFLVSFYNNEISEKSEIFDDQFSVERPDGSNFTLKIRSTKLEDSAMYFCASSEEAEESGGVHNEQFFGPGTRLTVL.

This clonotype has a count of ten or more. The chain carries TRBV4-1 and TRBJ2-3; no clear D gene. Trimming took 0 bases from V and 4 from J, leaving 20 bases between them. This CDR3 has 18 residues. The germline V gene encodes CDR1 MGHRA and CDR2 YSYEKL. In nucleotides, the CDR3 is TGCGCCAGCAGCCAAGACCGCCCCGATACCCTGCAGGCAGATACGCAGTATTTT. This sequence encodes CASSQDRPDTLQADTQYF.

The sample holds many counts of this clonotype. The chain recombines TRBV20-1 with TRBJ2-3; D is perhaps TRBD2 (5 bases). Looked up from germline, CDR1 is DFQATT and CDR2 is SNEGSKA (reference sequence). CDR3 length: 17 amino acids. V was clipped by 4 bases and J by 0 bases, with 20 bases between them. Written as DNA, the CDR3 is TGCAGTGCTATCTCCCCATTGATGAGGGATAGCACAGATACGCAGTATTTT. As protein: CSAISPLMRDSTDTQYF.

This clonotype was seen only a few times. The chain has TRBV6-1 and TRBJ2-5, with D unresolved. Trimming left V 6 bases short and J 7 bases short, with 18 bases between. The CDR3 spans 14 residues. In germline, CDR1 is MNHNS, CDR2 SASEGT. CDR3 sequence (DNA): TGTGCCAGCAGGATAGATTCTGTCGGAACGACCCAGTACTTC. As protein: CASRIDSVGTTQYF.

The chain uses TRBV6-2 or TRBV6-3 and TRBJ1-1; D is uncertain. The CDR3 has 13 residues. Germline values: CDR1 MNHEY, CDR2 SVGEGT. V lost 0 bases to trimming and J lost 4 bases, with 6 bases between them. Written as DNA, the CDR3 is TGTGCCAGCAGTTACTCGGGTAGCACTGAAGCTTTCTTT. Protein product: CASSYSGSTEAFF.

In its sample, this clonotype was seen a few times. The chain couples TRBV28 to TRBJ2-6; D remains unclear. The CDR3 extends over 16 amino acids. Germline loops: CDR1 MDHEN, CDR2 SYDVKM. V was cut by 5 bases and J by 3 bases, with 14 bases left in between. The CDR3 spells CASSPGDWVGANVLTF. The CDR3 bases are TGTGCCAGCAGTCCGGGTGATTGGGTTGGGGCCAACGTCCTGACTTTC.

Many counts were recorded for this clonotype. V is TRBV20-1 and J is TRBJ2-2, with D possibly being TRBD2 (7 bases). V lost 5 bases to trimming and J lost 2 bases, with 15 bases between them. The CDR3 runs to 15 residues. Germline CDR1 DFQATT, CDR2 SNEGSKA (reference sequence). CDR3 in DNA: TGCAGTGCTGAGGGGGGGGGCTTTAACACCGGGGAGCTGTTTTTT. Translation: CSAEGGGFNTGELFF.

This clonotype turned up a few times. The chain is built from TRBV27 and TRBJ2-2; D may be TRBD2 (5 bases). The V and J ends lost 5 bases and 3 bases respectively, with 13 bases between them. CDR1 is MNHEY, CDR2 SMNVEV, per germline (reference sequence). The CDR3 is made up of 15 amino acids. CDR3 amino acids: CASSARLDYTGELFF. CDR3 nucleotides: TGTGCCAGCAGTGCCCGGCTGGACTACACCGGGGAGCTGTTTTTT.

This chain connects TRBV10-3 to TRBJ1-1, with 7 bases matching TRBD1. This CDR3 contains 18 residues. The V gene end was trimmed by 2 bases and the J gene end by 1 base; junction bases not matched to a gene: 13. Germline V gene sequence: CDR1 ENHRY, CDR2 SYGVKD. CDR3 sequence reads: CAISERIQGRVRNTEAFF. In nucleotides, the CDR3 is TGTGCCATCAGTGAGCGAATACAGGGGAGAGTTCGGAACACTGAAGCTTTCTTT.

This clonotype was seen only a few times. CDR3 DNA: TGCAGTGCTACCCTTCTAGCGGGGGTCTCCTACGAGCAGTACTTC. This sequence encodes CSATLLAGVSYEQYF. The V call is TRBV20-1, the J call TRBJ2-7, with 10 bases aligning to TRBD2. The CDR3 extends over 15 amino acids. Looked up from germline, CDR1 is DFQATT and CDR2 is SNEGSKA (reference sequence). V lost 4 bases and J lost 0; bases outside the gene matches: 6.

In its sample, this clonotype was seen many times. This chain links TRBV12-3 or TRBV12-4 with TRBJ1-2; D is perhaps TRBD1 (5 bases). Deletions cut 5 bases from V and 8 bases from J, with 27 bases between. The CDR3 length is 17 residues. The CDR3 DNA reads TGTGCCAGCAGTCTCCGAGCGGGAGCAGGGAAGCCTTCCGGCTACACCTTC. This encodes CASSLRAGAGKPSGYTF.

This clonotype appeared once. The rearrangement links TRBV9 to TRBJ2-1, with no clear D. V shed 5 bases and J shed 8 bases, with 17 bases lying between them. The CDR3 covers 14 residues. Per germline, CDR1 SGDLS and CDR2 YYNGEE. The CDR3 loop is CASSWAASYDEQFF. The CDR3 DNA reads as TGTGCCAGCAGTTGGGCTGCCTCGTACGATGAGCAGTTCTTC.

This clonotype was picked up a small number of times. The rearrangement links TRBV20-1 to TRBJ2-1; D gene unclear. V dropped 1 base and J dropped 2 bases, with 9 bases sitting between them. This CDR3 is 14 amino acids long. CDR1 and CDR2 (germline): DFQATT, SNEGSKA (reference sequence). In DNA form, the CDR3 reads TGCAGTGCTAGAGGAGCGAACACCTACAATGAGCAGTTCTTC. Translation gives CSARGANTYNEQFF.

This clonotype appeared a few times. This chain connects TRBV19 to TRBJ2-7; D might be TRBD2 (6 bases). This CDR3 spans 13 amino acids. Trimming shortened V by 5 bases and J by 2 bases, and 10 bases separated the two germline ends. Looked up from germline, CDR1 is LNHDA and CDR2 is SQIVND (reference sequence). CDR3 in amino acids: CASSAGYTYEQYF. The CDR3 DNA follows: TGTGCCAGTAGTGCGGGGTATACCTACGAGCAGTACTTC.

This clonotype has only a few counts. V is TRBV4-1 and J is TRBJ2-7; D possibly corresponds to TRBD2 (5 bases). The germline gives CDR1 MGHRA, CDR2 YSYEKL. The V gene lost 4 bases and the J gene lost 5 bases, with 9 bases spanning the gap. The CDR3 loop spans 12 amino acids. CDR3 sequence (DNA): TGCGCCAGCAGCCGGAGGCCGCACGAGCAGTACTTC. Residues: CASSRRPHEQYF.

This chain connects TRBV15 to TRBJ2-1, with unresolved D. The CDR3 spans 15 residues. CDR1 is LNHNV and CDR2 is YYDKDF in the germline V gene (reference sequence). V was pared by 0 bases and J by 0 bases, with 6 bases between. CDR3 DNA sequence: TGTGCCACCAGCAGAGAAAGGAGCTCCTACAATGAGCAGTTCTTC. It codes for CATSRERSSYNEQFF.

The chain combines TRBV20-1 with TRBJ2-1; 12 positions agree with TRBD2. The CDR3 has 21 amino acids. Trimming took 0 bases from V and 8 from J; bases not matched to a gene: 23. CDR1 and CDR2 (germline): DFQATT, SNEGSKA (reference sequence). The CDR3 bases are TGCAGTGCTAGAGATTCGTCGTTCTCGATCGTCCCTAGCGGGAGGGAGCATGAGCAGTTCTTC. This sequence encodes CSARDSSFSIVPSGREHEQFF.

In this sample, this clonotype turned up many times. The chain is built from TRBV24-1 and TRBJ1-5, with 10 positions matching TRBD1. Germline CDR1 KGHDR, CDR2 SFDVKD. With 4 bases clipped from V and 8 bases from J, the junction kept 13 bases outside the gene matches. The CDR3 length is 17 residues. The CDR3 is CATSEGQGQGFWKPQHF. The CDR3 DNA follows: TGTGCCACCAGTGAGGGCCAGGGACAGGGGTTCTGGAAGCCCCAGCATTTT.

This clonotype was seen a handful of times. The V call is TRBV5-1, the J call TRBJ2-3; no firm D call. Germline CDR1 and CDR2: SGHRS and YFSETQ. The CDR3 extends over 13 amino acids. V was clipped by 4 bases and J by 6 bases, with 12 bases between them. For the CDR3, the DNA is TGCGCCAGCAGCGATGCCCCACGGGATACGCAGTATTTT. Translated: CASSDAPRDTQYF.